These T cell receptor beta chains were read from a single sample in a study of shared clonotypes between healthy human individuals. Clones were sequenced by immunoSEQ multiplex PCR, and TCRdb holds only the in-frame ones, with some missing. The data hold roughly 2 million clones, with roughly 96% observed a single time. The sample was naive CD4+ T cells sorted from blood. All receptors derive from a man between 18 and 29 years old in good health. CDR3s include the opening cysteine and the closing phenylalanine or tryptophan. D genes are given only for firm matches. Where a row states a size, it is once, few, many or the class of an expanded clone; other rows omit it.

d_call | clone_size | j_call | v_call | cdr3_aa | cdr3_nt
. | . | TRBJ1-1 | TRBV7-2 | CASSLVGAVNTEAFF | TGTGCCAGCAGCTTAGTTGGGGCGGTGAACACTGAAGCTTTCTTT
. | . | TRBJ1-6 | TRBV19 | CASSIEGINSPLHF | TGTGCCAGTAGTATAGAAGGGATTAATTCACCCCTCCACTTT
TRBD2 | . | TRBJ2-1 | TRBV7-7 | CASSPQLAGGNEQFF | TGTGCTAGCAGCCCACAACTAGCGGGAGGCAATGAGCAGTTCTTC
. | . | TRBJ1-5 | TRBV30 | CAWSPGGGANQPQHF | TGTGCCTGGAGTCCCGGGGGGGGAGCCAATCAGCCCCAGCATTTT
TRBD2 | . | TRBJ2-7 | TRBV7-2 | CASSLAGTSIQYEQYF | TGTGCCAGCAGCTTAGCCGGGACTAGTATACAGTACGAGCAGTACTTC
TRBD1 | . | TRBJ2-5 | TRBV6-1 | CASILDRVQETQYF | TGTGCCAGCATCTTGGACAGGGTCCAAGAGACCCAGTACTTC
TRBD1 | . | TRBJ1-3 | TRBV7-9 | CASRRDSSGNTIYF | TGTGCCAGCAGACGGGACAGCTCTGGAAACACCATATATTTT
. | . | TRBJ1-2 | TRBV19 | CASSGGVYGYTF | TGTGCCAGTAGTGGAGGGGTCTATGGCTACACCTTC
. | . | TRBJ1-4 | TRBV5-1 | CASSLSTGSGEKLFF | TGCGCCAGCAGCTTGTCTACAGGGTCTGGTGAAAAACTGTTTTTT
TRBD1 | . | TRBJ1-4 | TRBV4-2 | CASSQGDRGLGEKLFF | TGTGCCAGCAGCCAAGGCGACAGGGGATTAGGGGAAAAACTGTTTTTT
. | . | TRBJ2-1 | TRBV2 | CASRRAPGEQFF | TGTGCCAGCAGGCGGGCCCCGGGTGAGCAGTTCTTC
TRBD1 | . | TRBJ1-4 | TRBV10-3 | CAISEGQGVGEKLFF | TGTGCCATCAGTGAAGGACAGGGGGTTGGTGAAAAACTGTTTTTT
. | . | TRBJ1-4 | TRBV28 | CASRWGANEKLFF | TGTGCCAGCCGATGGGGGGCTAATGAAAAACTGTTTTTT
. | once | TRBJ2-3 | TRBV29-1 | CSVERTVSTDTQYF | TGCAGCGTTGAACGGACAGTCAGCACAGATACGCAGTATTTT
. | . | TRBJ1-3 | TRBV11-2 | CASSAYRDFGNTIYF | TGTGCCAGCAGCGCCTACCGGGACTTTGGAAACACCATATATTTT
TRBD1 | . | TRBJ1-1 | TRBV5-4 | CASSFPGQTNTEAFF | TGTGCCAGCAGCTTTCCGGGACAGACGAACACTGAAGCTTTCTTT
TRBD1 | . | TRBJ1-6 | TRBV5-1 | CASARTGDDSPLHF | TGCGCCAGCGCCCGGACAGGGGACGATTCACCCCTCCACTTT
. | once | TRBJ2-2 | TRBV6-1 | CASRQWDTGELFF | TGTGCCAGCAGACAGTGGGACACCGGGGAGCTGTTTTTT
. | once | TRBJ1-2 | TRBV6-1 | CASRTGGQMRYTF | TGTGCCAGCAGAACAGGAGGACAGATGCGCTACACCTTC
. | . | TRBJ1-2 | TRBV19 | CASSMGQASSYGYTF | TGTGCCAGTAGTATGGGGCAGGCGTCCTCCTATGGCTACACCTTC
. | . | TRBJ1-1 | TRBV29-1 | CSVSLRGEVVEAFF | TGCAGCGTGTCCCTGAGGGGGGAAGTGGTAGAAGCTTTCTTT
TRBD2 | . | TRBJ2-7 | TRBV6-1 | CASSAPSGSISEQYF | TGTGCCAGCAGTGCCCCTAGCGGGAGTATATCCGAGCAGTACTTC
. | . | TRBJ2-7 | TRBV7-9 | CASSSWTRPGEQYF | TGTGCCAGCAGCAGCTGGACGAGACCGGGCGAGCAGTACTTC
. | . | TRBJ1-2 | TRBV10-3 | CAISESTGQGSYTF | TGTGCCATCAGTGAGTCTACGGGGCAGGGAAGCTACACCTTC
. | . | TRBJ2-1 | TRBV10-3 | CAISESGKEQFF | TGTGCCATCAGTGAGTCGGGTAAAGAGCAGTTCTTC
TRBD2 | once | TRBJ2-1 | TRBV9 | CASNPLAGGPFPEQFF | TGTGCCAGCAACCCCTTAGCGGGGGGGCCGTTCCCTGAGCAGTTCTTC
. | . | TRBJ1-1 | TRBV6-1 | CASSRNRVERSEAFF | TGTGCCAGCAGTCGAAACAGGGTCGAACGCTCTGAAGCTTTCTTT
. | . | TRBJ1-3 | TRBV18 | CASSLEQGELRNTIYF | TGTGCCAGCTCACTGGAACAGGGTGAGCTGAGAAACACCATATATTTT